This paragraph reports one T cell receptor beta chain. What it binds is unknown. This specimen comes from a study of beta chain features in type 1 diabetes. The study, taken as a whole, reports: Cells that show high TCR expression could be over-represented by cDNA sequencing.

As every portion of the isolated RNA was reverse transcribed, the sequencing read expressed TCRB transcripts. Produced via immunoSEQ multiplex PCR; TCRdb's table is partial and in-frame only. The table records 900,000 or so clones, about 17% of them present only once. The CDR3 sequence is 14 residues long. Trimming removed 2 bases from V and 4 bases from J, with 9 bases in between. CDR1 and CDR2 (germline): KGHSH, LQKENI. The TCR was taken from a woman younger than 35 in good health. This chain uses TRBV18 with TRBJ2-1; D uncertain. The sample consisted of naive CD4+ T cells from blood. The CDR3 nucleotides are TGTGCCAGCTCACCATATGGTCCTTACAATGAGCAGTTCTTC. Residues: CASSPYGPYNEQFF.